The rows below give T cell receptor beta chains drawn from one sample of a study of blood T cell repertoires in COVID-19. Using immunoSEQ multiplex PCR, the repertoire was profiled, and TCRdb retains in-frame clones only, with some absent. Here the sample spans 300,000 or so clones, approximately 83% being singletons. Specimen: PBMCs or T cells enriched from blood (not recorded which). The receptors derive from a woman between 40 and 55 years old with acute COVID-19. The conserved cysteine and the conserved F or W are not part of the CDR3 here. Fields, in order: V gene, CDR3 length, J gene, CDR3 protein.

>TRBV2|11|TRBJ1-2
ASSAGTVYGYT
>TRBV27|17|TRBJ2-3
ASRMYPPGLAASTDTQY
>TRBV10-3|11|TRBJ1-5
AITGAVNQPQH
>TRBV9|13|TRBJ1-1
ASSVWTGENTEAF
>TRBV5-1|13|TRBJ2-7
ASSPSGTGTSEQY
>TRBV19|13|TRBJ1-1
ASSMVPGVSTEAF
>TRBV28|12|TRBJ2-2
ASSLFDYPGELF
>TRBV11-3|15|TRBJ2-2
ASSLEPGQGVTGELF
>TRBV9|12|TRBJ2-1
ASSPTTGRNEQF
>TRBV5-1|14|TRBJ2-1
ASSISPGLAGGEQF
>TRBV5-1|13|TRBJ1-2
ASSSGHGTAYGYT
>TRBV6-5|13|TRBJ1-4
ASSYGGTTNEKLF
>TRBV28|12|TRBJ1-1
ASSYTRAGTEAF
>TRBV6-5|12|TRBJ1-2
ASKVANSGFGYT
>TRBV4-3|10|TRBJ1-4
ASSQARGKLF
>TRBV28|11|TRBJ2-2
ASSATRTGELF
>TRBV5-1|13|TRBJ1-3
ASSSGDFSGNTIY
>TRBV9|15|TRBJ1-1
ASSVEMTALANTEAF
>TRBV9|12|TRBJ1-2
ASSKGSKGEGYT
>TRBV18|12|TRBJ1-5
ASSLGQGFEPQH
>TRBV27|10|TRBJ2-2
ASSLTTGELF
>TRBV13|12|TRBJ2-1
ASSSGLAGDEQF
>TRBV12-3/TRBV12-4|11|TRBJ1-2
ASSYNRVHGYT
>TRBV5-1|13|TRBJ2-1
ASRPTSDSYNEQF
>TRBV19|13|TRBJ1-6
ASSRPGHDYSPLH
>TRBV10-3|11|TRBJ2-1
AIRAGGPDEQF
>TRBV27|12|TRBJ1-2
ASSPQGRVYGYT
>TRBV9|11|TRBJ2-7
ASSVNTGGEQY
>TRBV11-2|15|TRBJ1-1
ASSLGLGGTGVTEAF
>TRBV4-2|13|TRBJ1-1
ASSQDLQGATEAF